One sample yielded the 4 T cell receptor beta chains listed below, sequenced in a study of shared clonotypes between healthy human individuals (dated by TCRdb to the early 2020s). The library was generated by the immunoSEQ multiplex PCR assay. The table comes from immuneACCESS by way of TCRdb, which keeps in-frame sequences with V and J called. Part of the clones is missing from these tables; in studies checked, under half for an unresolved V gene and the rest for unknown reasons. For this sample there are 550,000 to 850,000 clones; approximately 79% appear just once. 1.7% of the sample goes to the ten largest clones. What was sequenced was memory CD4+ T cells sorted from blood. This specimen's cell subset or site label, interpreted: CD45RA-negative fraction. The receptors were gathered from a woman aged 30 to 39 in good health.

This rearrangement joins TRBV30 to TRBJ2-5; TRBD1 matches at 7 bases. Per germline, CDR1 GTSNPN and CDR2 SVGIG (reference sequence). With 2 bases clipped from V and 1 base from J, the junction kept 4 bases outside the gene matches. The CDR3 spans 14 residues. The CDR3 region is CAWSNRGIQETQYF. The CDR3 coding sequence is TGTGCCTGGAGTAACAGGGGTATCCAAGAGACCCAGTACTTC.

The chain uses TRBV7-9 and TRBJ2-5; tentatively, D is TRBD1 or TRBD2 (5 bases each). CDR1 is SEHNR, CDR2 FQNEAQ, per germline (reference sequence). V was pared by 2 bases and J by 4 bases, with 11 bases between. The CDR3 is 14 amino acids. The CDR3 sequence: CASSLWDGPETQYF. Written as DNA, the CDR3 is TGTGCCAGCAGCTTATGGGACGGTCCAGAGACCCAGTACTTC.

This clone was recorded once. Germline is not matched at one junction end, which may reflect a read error. The rearrangement joins TRBV10-1 to TRBJ2-5; TRBD2 matches at 12 bases. Germline CDR1 WNHNN, CDR2 SYGVQD (reference sequence). The CDR3 contains 13 residues. CDR3 in DNA: TGCGCCAGCAGTGAGTCTCTAGCGGGAGGGCCGAACTTC. Amino acids: CASSESLAGGPNF.

This rearrangement joins TRBV14 to TRBJ1-1; 10 bases are shared with TRBD1. CDR1 SGHDN and CDR2 FVKESK come from the germline V gene. V lost 5 bases to trimming and J lost 9 bases; unmatched junction nucleotides: 12. The CDR3 length is 15 residues. CDR3 nucleotide sequence: TGTGCCAGCAGCTTAGACTACCGGGACAGGGGAAAAGCTTTCTTT. Protein product: CASSLDYRDRGKAFF.